These T cell receptor beta chains were read from a single sample in a study of shared clonotypes between healthy human individuals. Clones were sequenced by immunoSEQ multiplex PCR, and TCRdb holds only the in-frame ones, with some missing. The sample includes about 1.5 million clones, around 98% of them seen just once. The sequenced material came from naive CD4+ T cells sorted from blood. These receptors originate from a man in his thirties or forties in good health. The CDR3 runs from the conserved cysteine through the conserved F or W. The D gene is left open where the match is weak. Some rows have no size entry. The others give once, few or many, or a class for an expanded clone.

size	V	D	J	DNA	CDR3
once	TRBV5-1	-	TRBJ2-7	TGCGCCAGCAGCTTGGCCACAGGCGTCCCGACCTACGAGCAGTACTTC	CASSLATGVPTYEQYF
once	TRBV5-1	TRBD1	TRBJ2-5	TGCGCCAGCAGCCCCCAGGGGACAGGGGGCCTAATGGTAGAGACCCAGTACTTC	CASSPQGTGGLMVETQYF
-	TRBV7-2	TRBD1	TRBJ1-1	TGTGCCAGCAGCTTAGTTAGGGACAGATACGAAGCTTTCTTT	CASSLVRDRYEAFF
-	TRBV4-2	TRBD2	TRBJ2-2	TGTGCCAGCAGCCAAGGGGCTAGCGGTCTGAACACCGGGGAGCTGTTTTTT	CASSQGASGLNTGELFF
-	TRBV2	TRBD1	TRBJ2-2	TGTGCCAGCAGTAGACAGGGGGCAGACGGGGAGCTGTTTTTT	CASSRQGADGELFF
-	TRBV11-3	TRBD2	TRBJ2-7	TGTGCCAGCAGCTTCGGTCTAGCGGGAGGACCCCGAAACTCCTACGAGCAGTACTTC	CASSFGLAGGPRNSYEQYF
-	TRBV7-9	TRBD2	TRBJ2-1	TGTGCCAGCAGCTTAGGATCCTCTGCGGGGAGGGCCGGTGGTGAGCAGTTCTTC	CASSLGSSAGRAGGEQFF
-	TRBV7-2	-	TRBJ2-2	TGTGCCAGCCAAGGGGGCGGGGAGCTGTTTTTT	CASQGGGELFF
-	TRBV18	TRBD2	TRBJ2-7	TGTGCCAGCTCACTCCTAGCGGGAGAGTACGAGCAGTACTTC	CASSLLAGEYEQYF
-	TRBV5-6	-	TRBJ2-5	TGTGCCAGCAGCTTGTTGCAAGGCAGCGACCAAGAGACCCAGTACTTC	CASSLLQGSDQETQYF
-	TRBV4-3	TRBD2	TRBJ2-1	TGCGCCAGCAGCCAAGTAACTAGCGCATACAATGAGCAGTTCTTC	CASSQVTSAYNEQFF
-	TRBV9	-	TRBJ2-1	TGTGCCAGCAGCGTAGAAGGCCGGCCCCGTATCAATGAGCAGTTCTTC	CASSVEGRPRINEQFF
-	TRBV7-8	-	TRBJ2-4	TGTGCCAGCAGCTCAAGGGACGGGGCCAAAAACATTCAGTACTTC	CASSSRDGAKNIQYF
-	TRBV27	TRBD2	TRBJ2-3	TGTGCCAGCAGTCTCCACACCTCGGGAGGGCCAGGTCGTGGTACCCCAGATACGCAGTATTTT	CASSLHTSGGPGRGTPDTQYF
few	TRBV28	-	TRBJ2-1	TGTGCCAGCAGTTTACCGAGCTCCTACAATGAGCAGTTCTTC	CASSLPSSYNEQFF
-	TRBV2	-	TRBJ2-2	TGTGCCAGCAGTGAAGTGGCGACCGGGGAGCTGTTTTTT	CASSEVATGELFF
-	TRBV7-3	-	TRBJ2-2	TGTGCCAGCAGCCGGATAGGACAGAGTTCGAACACCGGGGAGCTGTTTTTT	CASSRIGQSSNTGELFF
-	TRBV6-1	-	TRBJ1-4	TGTGCCAGCAGGTGGGATTCTAATGAAAAACTGTTTTTT	CASRWDSNEKLFF
-	TRBV18	TRBD2	TRBJ2-3	TGTGCCAGCTCACCGCTGGCGGGAGCGAGGATAGATACGCAGTATTTT	CASSPLAGARIDTQYF
-	TRBV7-2	-	TRBJ1-4	TGTGCCAGCAGCTTAGTTTGGTGGGGGCTGACTGAAAAACTGTTTTTT	CASSLVWWGLTEKLFF
-	TRBV7-9	TRBD2	TRBJ2-7	TGTGCCAGCAGCTCAGCGGGGAGCTCCTACGAGCAGTACTTC	CASSSAGSSYEQYF
-	TRBV11-2	-	TRBJ1-3	TGTGCCAGCAGCTTTTTATACGGAAACACCATATATTTT	CASSFLYGNTIYF
-	TRBV11-2	TRBD2	TRBJ2-3	TGTGCCAGCAGCCACCCCGGCGGGGGGGTAGGCACAGATACGCAGTATTTT	CASSHPGGGVGTDTQYF
-	TRBV25-1	-	TRBJ2-7	TGTGCCAGCAAACATACAGGAGTATACGAGCAGTACTTC	CASKHTGVYEQYF
-	TRBV28	-	TRBJ1-4	TGTGCCAGCAGTCCGACCTGGGTAGAGGAAAAACTGTTTTTT	CASSPTWVEEKLFF
-	TRBV19	TRBD2	TRBJ2-7	TGTGCCAGTAGTATCGGGACTAGCGGGAGGGCCATACTTACCTACGAGCAGTACTTC	CASSIGTSGRAILTYEQYF
-	TRBV6-6	-	TRBJ2-2	TGTGCCGGTCGAAAACAGGAAAACACCGGGGAGCTGTTTTTT	CAGRKQENTGELFF
once	TRBV27	-	TRBJ2-7	TGTGCCAGCTCACTGGGAAGAGGCGACGAGCAGTACTTC	CASSLGRGDEQYF
-	TRBV6-5	-	TRBJ2-7	TGTGCCAGCACCCAAGGCTACGAGCAGTACTTC	CASTQGYEQYF
-	TRBV11-3	TRBD2	TRBJ2-7	TGTGCCAGCAGCGCGCGAATCATAGCGGGAGTAGGCTACGAGCAGTACTTC	CASSARIIAGVGYEQYF
-	TRBV6-5	-	TRBJ1-1	TGTGCCAGCAGCCATCCGTCAGTTGAAGCTTTCTTT	CASSHPSVEAFF
-	TRBV2	TRBD1	TRBJ2-7	TGTGCCAGCAGTGAAGCGGGGACAGGGACGGTAGGTCAGTACTTC	CASSEAGTGTVGQYF
-	TRBV27	TRBD1	TRBJ2-2	TGTGCCAGCAGTCGTACCGTCCGGGACAGGGAGAACACCGGGGAGCTGTTTTTT	CASSRTVRDRENTGELFF
-	TRBV5-1	TRBD1	TRBJ2-2	TGCGCCAGCAGCTTGGTAGGACAGGGGACCGCCGGGGAGCTGTTTTTT	CASSLVGQGTAGELFF
-	TRBV5-1	-	TRBJ2-2	TGCGCCAGCAGCCCGATAAACACCGGGGAGCTGTTTTTT	CASSPINTGELFF
-	TRBV2	-	TRBJ1-1	TGTGCCAGCAGGGACAGAGATTTAAGGGTCACTGAAGCTTTCTTT	CASRDRDLRVTEAFF
-	TRBV6-4	-	TRBJ1-4	TGTGCCAGCAGTGGTGAGTTGGGCGGAAAACTGTTTTTT	CASSGELGGKLFF
-	TRBV5-1	-	TRBJ2-3	TGCGCCAGCAGCGTAGGTGGGCCGAGCACAGATACGCAGTATTTT	CASSVGGPSTDTQYF
-	TRBV5-1	-	TRBJ2-5	TGCGCCAGCAGTTGGGACAACCAAGAGACCCAGTACTTC	CASSWDNQETQYF
once	TRBV28	TRBD2	TRBJ2-7	TGTGCCAGCAGTTTCCCCGGGACTAGCGGTGCCGAGCAGTACTTC	CASSFPGTSGAEQYF
once	TRBV5-1	-	TRBJ2-3	TGCGCCAGCAGCTTAAATTTTGATACGCAGTATTTT	CASSLNFDTQYF